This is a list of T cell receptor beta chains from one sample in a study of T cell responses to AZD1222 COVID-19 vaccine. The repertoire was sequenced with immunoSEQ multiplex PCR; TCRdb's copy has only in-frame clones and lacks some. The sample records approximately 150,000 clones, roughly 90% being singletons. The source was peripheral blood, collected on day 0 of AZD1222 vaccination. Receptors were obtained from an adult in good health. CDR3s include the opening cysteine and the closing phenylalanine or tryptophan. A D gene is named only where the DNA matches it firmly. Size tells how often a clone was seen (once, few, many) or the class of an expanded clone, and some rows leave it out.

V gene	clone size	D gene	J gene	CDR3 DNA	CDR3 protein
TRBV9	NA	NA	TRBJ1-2	TGTGCCAGCAGCCGTGGACTGAGCTATGGCTACACCTTC	CASSRGLSYGYTF
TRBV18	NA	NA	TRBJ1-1	TGTGCCAGCTCACCAAGGGGGATTGGGACTGAAGCTTTCTTT	CASSPRGIGTEAFF
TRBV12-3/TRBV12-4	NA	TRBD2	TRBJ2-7	TGTGCCAGCAGTGGACTAGCGGGCTACGAGCAGTACTTC	CASSGLAGYEQYF
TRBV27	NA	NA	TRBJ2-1	TGTGCCAGCAGTTTTGGTGGGGAGCAGTTCTTC	CASSFGGEQFF
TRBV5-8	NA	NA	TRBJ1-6	TGTGCCAGCGCTGGGCAGTATAATTCACCCCTCCACTTT	CASAGQYNSPLHF
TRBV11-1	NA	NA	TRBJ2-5	TGTGCCAGCAGCTCCAGGGTTGAAGAGACCCAGTACTTC	CASSSRVEETQYF
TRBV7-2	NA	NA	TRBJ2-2	TGTGCCAGCAGCTTATTAGTTACCGGGGAGCTGTTTTTT	CASSLLVTGELFF
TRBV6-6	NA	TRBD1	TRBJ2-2	TGTGCCAGCAGTTCAAGGGGGCGCCACACCGGGGAGCTGTTTTTT	CASSSRGRHTGELFF
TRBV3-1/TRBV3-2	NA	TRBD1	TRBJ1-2	TGTGCCAGCAGCCAATCCGACAGGGGGCAGGGCTACACCTTC	CASSQSDRGQGYTF
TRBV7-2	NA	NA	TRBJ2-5	TGTGCCAGCAGCTTAGCCGGAAGAAAAGAGACCCAGTACTTC	CASSLAGRKETQYF
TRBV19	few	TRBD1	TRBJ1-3	TGTGCCAGCAACGACAGGGGAAAAGGAAACACCATATATTTT	CASNDRGKGNTIYF